These 6 T cell receptor beta chains were all obtained from the same sample, sequenced in a study of CD8+CD57+ T cells in acquired aplastic anemia. Patients chosen for sequencing had shown CD8+CD57+ cell expansion by flow cytometry. Template material for TCR beta VDJ and CDR3 profiling consisted of genomic DNA. TCRdb processed the reads anew with MiXCR; each CDR3 protein has one entry. The repertoire holds 200,000 to 250,000 distinct CDR3 sequences, with approximately 45% as singletons. The sample consisted of sorted CD4+, CD8+, or CD8+CD57+ T cells (not recorded which) from PBMCs. All receptors derive from a human donor with aplastic anemia.

The count of this clonotype is one. V and J are TRBV29-1 and TRBJ1-1; D might be TRBD1 (5 bases). The CDR3 runs to 11 residues. CDR1 is SQVTM and CDR2 is ANQGSEA in the germline V gene. The V end lost 6 bases, the J end lost 4 bases, and 9 bases lay between the germline ends. The CDR3 protein is CSVTASTEAFF. The CDR3, as DNA: TGCAGCGTGACAGCGAGCACTGAAGCTTTCTTT. Full variable domain (remainder filled in from reference TRBV29-1 and TRBJ1-1): SAVISQKPSRDICQRGTSLTIQCQVDSQVTMMFWYRQQPGQSLTLIATANQGSEATYESGFVIDKFPISRPNLTFSTLTVSNMSPEDSSIYLCSVTASTEAFFGQGTRLTVV.

The chain uses TRBV27 and TRBJ2-1, with 7 bases identical to TRBD1. Per germline, CDR1 MNHEY and CDR2 SMNVEV (reference sequence). V shed 0 bases, J shed 3 bases, and the junction held 8 bases outside the gene matches. The CDR3 runs 17 residues. In DNA, the CDR3 is TGTGCCAGCAGTTTATCGAATTTGGGACAGAACTACAATGAGCAGTTCTTC. Its translation: CASSLSNLGQNYNEQFF.

In its sample, this clonotype was seen a few times. The chain employs TRBV14 and TRBJ2-1; TRBD2 aligns across 7 bases. Germline assignment: CDR1 SGHDN and CDR2 FVKESK. The CDR3 covers 18 residues. V trimming: 0 bases; J trimming: 0 bases; junction bases outside the gene matches: 8. In DNA form, the CDR3 reads TGTGCCAGCAGCCAAGAACCCCCCTCGGGGGGCTCCTACAATGAGCAGTTCTTC. It is translated as CASSQEPPSGGSYNEQFF.

The rearrangement joins TRBV25-1 to TRBJ2-5; D is possibly TRBD2 (6 bases). Germline CDR1 and CDR2: MGHDK and SYGVNS. This CDR3 contains 13 residues. Trimming took off 6 bases at V and 5 bases at J, with 13 bases between the two ends. The DNA for the CDR3 is TGTGCCAGCAGCTCCAGTGGGGGGGAGACCCAGTACTTC. This encodes CASSSSGGETQYF. The variable domain in full, completed from reference TRBV25-1 and TRBJ2-5, reads EADIYQTPRYLVIGTGKKITLECSQTMGHDKMYWYQQDPGMELHLIHYSYGVNSTEKGDLSSESTVSRIRTEHFPLTLESARPSHTSQYLCASSSSGGETQYFGPGTRLLVL.

This clonotype was counted many times. The chain employs TRBV10-3 and TRBJ2-7; the match to TRBD1 covers 8 bases. The germline gives CDR1 ENHRY, CDR2 SYGVKD. CDR3 length: 14 residues. V was pared by 4 bases and J by 5 bases, with 7 bases of the junction left unmatched. The chain's CDR3 is CAISGQGQLDEQYF. The CDR3 DNA sequence: TGTGCCATCAGTGGACAGGGGCAGTTAGACGAGCAGTACTTC.

This clonotype was seen a few times. A read error may explain this, as a much larger clone is one base away. V and J are TRBV9 and TRBJ1-1; the D is unclear. Per germline, CDR1 SGDLS and CDR2 YYNGEE. Trimming shortened V by 4 bases and J by 4 bases, and 11 bases separated the two germline ends. The CDR3 spans 13 residues. The CDR3 reads CASSSLEGTEAFF. The CDR3 region has the DNA TGTGCCAGCAGCAGTCTAGAAGGCACTGAAGCTTTCTTT. The full variable domain, its missing parts supplied by reference TRBV9 and TRBJ1-1, is DSGVTQTPKHLITATGQRVTLRCSPRSGDLSVYWYQQSLDQGLQFLIQYYNGEERAKGNILERFSAQQFPDLHSELNLSSLELGDSALYFCASSSLEGTEAFFGQGTRLTVV.